One sample yielded the 12 T cell receptor beta chains listed below, sequenced in a study of cytomegalovirus exposure and HLA in healthy donors. It was with 60 Vbeta and 13 Jbeta primers that the PCR ran. Repertoires were generated with immunoSEQ multiplex PCR, while TCRdb's copy carries only in-frame clones and drops some. The data show about 210,000 clones, with around 80% seen just once and 1.5% to 2% held by the top ten. Specimen: PBMCs. These receptors came from a man between 35 and 55 years old in good health and CMV-seropositive.

J is TRBJ1-1 and V is TRBV19, with D possibly matching TRBD1 (5 bases). Trimming took 3 bases from V and 4 from J, leaving 18 bases between them. CDR1 is LNHDA and CDR2 is SQIVND in the germline V gene (reference sequence). CDR3 length: 16 amino acids. CDR3 in amino acids: CASSMAVPGEFTEAFF. CDR3 DNA: TGTGCCAGTAGTATGGCGGTTCCGGGGGAATTCACTGAAGCTTTCTTT.

This clone was detected once. The chain joins TRBV6-5 to TRBJ1-5; D not resolved. V lost 4 bases, J lost 5 bases, and 9 bases lay in between. CDR1 is MNHEY, CDR2 SVGAGI, per germline. The CDR3 consists of 13 residues. The CDR3 bases are TGTGCCAGCAGTTCCGGAGGGTATCAGCCCCAGCATTTT. This translates into CASSSGGYQPQHF.

This chain links TRBV2 with TRBJ2-1; 15 bases align to TRBD2. Germline V gives CDR1 SNHLY, CDR2 FYNNEI. The V gene end was trimmed by 10 bases and the J gene end by 8 bases; junction bases not matched to a gene: 6. This CDR3 region has 14 residues. The chain's CDR3 is CATRRTSGRDEQFF. The DNA of the CDR3 is TGTGCCACCAGAAGGACTAGCGGGAGGGATGAGCAGTTCTTC.

The CDR3 region is CASSLCQGTCEQYF. The CDR3 nucleotides are TGCGCCAGCAGCTTGTGCCAGGGGACGTGCGAGCAGTACTTC. The V and J genes are TRBV5-1 and TRBJ2-7; tentatively, D is TRBD1 (6 bases). CDR1 and CDR2 (germline): SGHRS, YFSETQ. V lost 1 base, J lost 6 bases, and 14 bases lay in between. This CDR3 spans 14 amino acids.

V is TRBV30 and J is TRBJ2-1, with D maybe TRBD2 (6 bases). CDR1 and CDR2 (germline): GTSNPN, SVGIG (reference sequence). CDR3 size: 15 residues. V was pared by 0 bases and J by 2 bases, with 11 bases between. The CDR3 here is CAWSVLAGPYNEQFF. The CDR3 nucleotides read TGTGCCTGGAGTGTACTGGCGGGGCCCTACAATGAGCAGTTCTTC.

The chain carries TRBV19 and TRBJ1-2; perhaps TRBD1 as D (6 bases). The CDR3 has 15 residues. Trimming stripped 3 bases from V and 13 bases from J, with 24 bases between. The V gene's germline CDR1 is LNHDA and CDR2 SQIVND (reference sequence). CDR3 DNA: TGTGCCAGTAGTATCCGCCCGGACAGTCGTTTTAGGCTCACCTTC. This translates into CASSIRPDSRFRLTF. The full variable domain, with the rest looked up from reference TRBV19 and TRBJ1-2, is DGGITQSPKYLFRKEGQNVTLSCEQNLNHDAMYWYRQDPGQGLRLIYYSQIVNDFQKGDIAEGYSVSREKKESFPLTVTSAQKNPTAFYLCASSIRPDSRFRLTFGSGTRLTVV.

In nucleotides, the CDR3 is TGTGCCAGCAGTGACCTAGGGGTGGGCTGGGGCTACACCTTC. Its protein is CASSDLGVGWGYTF. This chain connects TRBV6-1 to TRBJ1-2; tentatively, D is TRBD1 (5 bases). This CDR3 region has 14 residues. V gave up 3 bases and J gave up 8 bases, with 16 bases separating them. Germline values: CDR1 MNHNS, CDR2 SASEGT.

The chain links TRBV5-1 to TRBJ2-1; a weak D match, TRBD1 (5 bases). Trimming cost V 0 bases and J 2 bases, with 15 bases left between them. CDR3 length: 17 residues. Germline loops: CDR1 SGHRS, CDR2 YFSETQ. The DNA of the CDR3 is TGCGCCAGCAGCTTGGGGGGTGCAGGGCTCACCTACAATGAGCAGTTCTTC. Amino acid sequence: CASSLGGAGLTYNEQFF.

The J gene is TRBJ1-1, the V gene TRBV5-5, with a possible D match to TRBD1 (6 bases). Looked up from germline, CDR1 is SGHKS and CDR2 is YYEKEE (reference sequence). The germline V and J ends were trimmed by 0 bases and 1 base, with 7 bases remaining between them. There are 14 residues in the CDR3. The CDR3 sequence: CASSLGTANTEAFF. As DNA, the CDR3 is TGTGCCAGCAGCTTGGGGACAGCGAACACTGAAGCTTTCTTT.

The chain couples TRBV19 to TRBJ2-7; perhaps TRBD1 as D (5 bases). Looked up from germline, CDR1 is LNHDA and CDR2 is SQIVND (reference sequence). This CDR3 has 13 residues. Trimming cost V 4 bases and J 6 bases, with 13 bases left between them. The CDR3 loop reads CASSRVVRGEQYF. The CDR3 DNA reads as TGTGCCAGTAGTAGGGTTGTTAGGGGCGAGCAGTACTTC.

V usage is TRBV30 and J usage is TRBJ2-5; 7 nucleotides agree with TRBD2. Germline loops: CDR1 GTSNPN, CDR2 SVGIG (reference sequence). The CDR3 runs 13 residues. J was trimmed by 5 bases and V by 1 base; bases with no gene match: 4. Written as DNA, the CDR3 is TGTGCCTGGAGTGGCCTGGGGGGGGAGACCCAGTACTTC. The encoded protein is CAWSGLGGETQYF.

Here the CDR3 reads CAWTSGVSTDTQYF. The CDR3 region has the DNA TGTGCCTGGACTAGCGGAGTCAGCACAGATACGCAGTATTTT. The chain has TRBV30 and TRBJ2-3; 7 nucleotides line up with TRBD2. Germline loops: CDR1 GTSNPN, CDR2 SVGIG (reference sequence). Trimming removed 4 bases from V and 0 bases from J; junction bases left unmatched: 4. The CDR3 is 14 residues long.